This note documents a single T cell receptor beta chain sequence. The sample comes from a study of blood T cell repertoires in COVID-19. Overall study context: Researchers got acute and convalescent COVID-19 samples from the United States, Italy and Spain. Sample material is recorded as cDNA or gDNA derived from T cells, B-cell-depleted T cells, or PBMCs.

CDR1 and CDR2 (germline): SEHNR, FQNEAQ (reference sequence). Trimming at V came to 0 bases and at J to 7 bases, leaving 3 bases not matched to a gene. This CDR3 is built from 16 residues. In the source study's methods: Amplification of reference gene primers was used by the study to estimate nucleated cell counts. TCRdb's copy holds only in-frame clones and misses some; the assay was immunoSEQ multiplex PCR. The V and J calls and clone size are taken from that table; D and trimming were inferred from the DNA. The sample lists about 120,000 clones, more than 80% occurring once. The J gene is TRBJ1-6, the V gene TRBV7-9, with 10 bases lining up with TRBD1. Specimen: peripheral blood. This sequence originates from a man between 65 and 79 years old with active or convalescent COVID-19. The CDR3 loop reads CASSLAPGQGNSPLHF. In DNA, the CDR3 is TGTGCCAGCAGCTTAGCGCCGGGACAGGGGAATTCACCCCTCCACTTT.